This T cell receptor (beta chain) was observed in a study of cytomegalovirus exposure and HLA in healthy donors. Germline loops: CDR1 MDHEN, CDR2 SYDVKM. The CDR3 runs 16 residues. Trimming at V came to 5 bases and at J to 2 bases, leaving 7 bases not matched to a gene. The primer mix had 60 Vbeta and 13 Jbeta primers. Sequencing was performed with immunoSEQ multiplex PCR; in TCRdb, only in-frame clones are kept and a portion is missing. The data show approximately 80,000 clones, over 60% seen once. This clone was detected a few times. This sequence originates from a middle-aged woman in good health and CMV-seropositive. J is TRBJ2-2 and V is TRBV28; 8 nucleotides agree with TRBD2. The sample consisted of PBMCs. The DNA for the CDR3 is TGTGCCAGCAGTGTCCGACTAGCGAGTAACACCGGGGAGCTGTTTTTT. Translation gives CASSVRLASNTGELFF. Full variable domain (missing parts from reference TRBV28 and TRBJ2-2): DVKVTQSSRYLVKRTGEKVFLECVQDMDHENMFWYRQDPGLGLRLIYFSYDVKMKEKGDIPEGYSVSREKKERFSLILESASTNQTSMYLCASSVRLASNTGELFFGEGSRLTVL.